Below are 8 T cell receptor beta chains sequenced from a single sample in a study of OX40 agonist ivuxolimab in advanced cancers. Assay: immunoSEQ multiplex PCR; the TCRdb copy retains only in-frame clones and omits some. In the table there are 75,000 to 100,000 clones, around 90% of which are singletons. This sample comprised CD4+ or CD8+ T cells sorted from blood, obtained in a trial of the OX40 agonist ivuxolimab. Receptors were obtained from an adult with an advanced solid tumor such as melanoma, head and neck, liver or kidney cancer.

The rearrangement links TRBV7-3 to TRBJ2-3; 7 positions agree with TRBD2. Germline V CDR1 and CDR2: SGHTA, FQGTGA. The CDR3 length is 15 residues. After removal of 6 bases from V and 0 bases from J, the junction contained 6 bases not matched to a gene. CDR3 coding DNA: TGTGCCAGCAGTTCCCAAGCGGGAAGCACAGATACGCAGTATTTT. Protein sequence: CASSSQAGSTDTQYF. The full variable domain, in which reference TRBV7-3 and TRBJ2-3 provide the parts outside the CDR3, is GAGVSQTPSNKVTEKGKYVELRCDPISGHTALYWYRQSLGQGPEFLIYFQGTGAADDSGLPNDRFFAVRPEGSVSTLKIQRTERGDSAVYLCASSSQAGSTDTQYFGPGTRLTVL.

The chain is built from TRBV7-3 and TRBJ2-1; D is undetermined. This CDR3 has 13 residues. Germline assignment: CDR1 SGHTA and CDR2 FQGTGA. V lost 5 bases to trimming and J lost 8 bases, with 13 bases between them. CDR3 in DNA: TGTGCCAGCAGCCAAAACCCCTCGGATGAGCAGTTCTTC. Translation gives CASSQNPSDEQFF.

This chain connects TRBV6-6 to TRBJ2-5; a possible D gene is TRBD2 (5 bases). This CDR3 is built from 16 residues. Trimming took 0 bases from V and 2 from J, leaving 13 bases between them. Germline V lookup: CDR1 MNHNY, CDR2 SVGAGI (reference sequence). The CDR3 region is CASSYSSGYSQETQYF. For the CDR3, the DNA is TGTGCCAGCAGTTACTCGAGCGGATACTCACAAGAGACCCAGTACTTC.

The V and J genes are TRBV14 and TRBJ2-7; possibly TRBD2 for D (5 bases). The CDR3 loop spans 13 amino acids. CDR1 and CDR2 (germline): SGHDN, FVKESK. V gave up 2 bases and J gave up 3 bases, with 8 bases separating them. CDR3 in amino acids: CASSQLRGYEQYF. The CDR3 DNA reads TGTGCCAGCAGCCAACTCCGGGGCTACGAGCAGTACTTC.

The V call is TRBV7-2, the J call TRBJ1-1; D gene ambiguous. The CDR3 is made up of 16 amino acids. CDR1 is SGHTA and CDR2 is FQGNSA in the germline V gene. V gave up 4 bases and J gave up 4 bases, with 19 bases separating them. The CDR3 sequence: CASSSISMGAGTEAFF. CDR3 bases: TGTGCCAGCAGCTCCATCAGTATGGGCGCGGGCACTGAAGCTTTCTTT.

The J gene is TRBJ2-7, the V gene TRBV6-6; a possible D gene is TRBD1 (6 bases). CDR3 length equals 13 residues. Germline CDR1 and CDR2: MNHNY and SVGAGI (reference sequence). V was pared by 5 bases and J by 2 bases, with 10 bases between. The CDR3 DNA reads as TGTGCCAGCAGTACCAACAGGGCCTACGAGCAGTACTTC. Translating gives CASSTNRAYEQYF.

This sequence joins TRBV5-5 and TRBJ1-3, with unresolved D. Germline-derived CDR1 and CDR2 are SGHKS and YYEKEE (reference sequence). V was trimmed by 4 bases and J by 1 base, leaving 9 bases between them. The CDR3 runs to 14 residues. CDR3 sequence reads: CASSVGGSGNTIYF. In DNA, the CDR3 is TGTGCCAGCAGCGTGGGAGGATCTGGAAACACCATATATTTT.

V is TRBV28 and J is TRBJ1-5; D may be TRBD1 (6 bases). Per the germline V gene, CDR1 is MDHEN and CDR2 is SYDVKM. Trimming cost V 5 bases and J 6 bases, with 11 bases left between them. CDR3 size: 13 residues. CDR3 nucleotide sequence: TGTGCCAGCAGTAGGGGGGTAAGTCAGCCCCAGCATTTT. Translating it yields CASSRGVSQPQHF.